The 15 T cell receptor beta chains listed next were all sequenced from one sample in a study of shared clonotypes between healthy human individuals. Method: immunoSEQ multiplex PCR; TCRdb's copy keeps in-frame clones and lacks some. Among about 710,000 clones listed, 73% were seen once. Source material: memory CD4+ T cells sorted from blood. Subset here: CD45RA-negative fraction. These receptors were obtained from a woman aged 25 to 45 in good health.

The V call is TRBV6-1, the J call TRBJ1-2, with 7 bases aligning to TRBD1. The germline CDR1 and CDR2 sequences are MNHNS and SASEGT. V was clipped by 0 bases and J by 7 bases; unmatched bases: 5. CDR3 length: 14 amino acids. The CDR3 loop is CASSEARQGVGYTF. CDR3 nucleotide sequence: TGTGCCAGCAGTGAAGCGCGGCAGGGGGTTGGCTACACCTTC.

This sequence joins TRBV6-5 and TRBJ2-7, with 10 bases that match TRBD1. With V trimmed by 5 bases and J by 2 bases, 6 bases remained unmatched. Per germline, CDR1 MNHEY and CDR2 SVGAGI. The CDR3 spans 15 residues. The CDR3 nucleotides read TGTGCCAGCAGTCGCAGGGACAGGGGAGCCTACGAGCAGTACTTC. Protein product: CASSRRDRGAYEQYF.

V usage is TRBV7-2 and J usage is TRBJ2-1; D is possibly TRBD2 (5 bases). CDR3 size: 15 residues. Trimming took 1 base from V and 6 from J, leaving 13 bases between them. Per the germline V gene, CDR1 is SGHTA and CDR2 is FQGNSA. CDR3 region: CASSLVALVVNEQFF. The CDR3 DNA reads TGTGCCAGCAGCTTAGTAGCGCTTGTTGTCAATGAGCAGTTCTTC. Full variable domain (remainder filled in from reference TRBV7-2 and TRBJ2-1): GAGVSQSPSNKVTEKGKDVELRCDPISGHTALYWYRQSLGQGLEFLIYFQGNSAPDKSGLPSDRFSAERTGGSVSTLTIQRTQQEDSAVYLCASSLVALVVNEQFFGPGTRLTVL.

The V and J genes are TRBV7-9 and TRBJ2-2, with 11 bases aligning to TRBD2. The trim removed 4 bases at V and 7 bases at J, leaving 2 bases unmatched. The CDR3 runs to 14 residues. Germline CDR1 reads SEHNR; CDR2 reads FQNEAQ (reference sequence). CDR3 nucleotide sequence: TGTGCCAGCAGCTCTCTAGCGGGAGGCGGGGAGCTGTTTTTT. It encodes CASSSLAGGGELFF. The full variable domain, with the rest looked up from reference TRBV7-9 and TRBJ2-2, is DTGVSQNPRHKITKRGQNVTFRCDPISEHNRLYWYRQTLGQGPEFLTYFQNEAQLEKSRLLSDRFSAERPKGSFSTLEIQRTEQGDSAMYLCASSSLAGGGELFFGEGSRLTVL.

This clone has just one count. The rearrangement links TRBV5-6 to TRBJ2-6; D gene uncertain. The CDR3 consists of 15 residues. Trimming took 4 bases from V and 1 from J, leaving 9 bases between them. Per the germline V gene, CDR1 is SGHDT and CDR2 is YYEEEE. CDR3: CASSPTHSGANVLTF. CDR3 in DNA: TGTGCCAGCAGCCCCACCCATTCTGGGGCCAACGTCCTGACTTTC. The variable domain in full, with the rest retrieved from reference TRBV5-6 and TRBJ2-6, is DAGVTQSPTHLIKTRGQQVTLRCSPKSGHDTVSWYQQALGQGPQFIFQYYEEEERQRGNFPDRFSGHQFPNYSSELNVNALLLGDSALYLCASSPTHSGANVLTFGAGSRLTVL.

This clone was counted a single time. Other DNA sequences in the sample encode the same CDR3. The chain joins TRBV29-1 to TRBJ1-4; 7 nucleotides align to TRBD1. CDR3 length equals 12 residues. Trimming removed 7 bases from V and 6 bases from J; junction bases left unmatched: 5. In germline, CDR1 is SQVTM, CDR2 ANQGSEA. The CDR3 nucleotides read TGCAGCGGCCGGACAGGCGATGAAAAACTGTTTTTT. The encoded protein is CSGRTGDEKLFF.

V is TRBV6-4 and J is TRBJ2-5, with D perhaps TRBD1 (6 bases). V was clipped by 5 bases and J by 1 base, with 14 bases between them. This CDR3 is built from 15 residues. Germline assignment: CDR1 MRHNA and CDR2 SNTAGT. The CDR3 loop is CASSNLPGAQETQYF. In nucleotides, the CDR3 is TGTGCCAGCAGTAATCTCCCAGGGGCCCAAGAGACCCAGTACTTC.

The V gene is TRBV5-1, the J gene TRBJ2-2; D is possibly TRBD2 (6 bases). The ends were cut back, 7 bases at V and 1 base at J, with 11 bases in the middle. Germline V CDR1 and CDR2: SGHRS, YFSETQ. CDR3 length: 14 residues. The CDR3, as DNA: TGCGCCAGCGGCGGGGTTATGAACACCGGGGAGCTGTTTTTT. Its translation is CASGGVMNTGELFF. The full variable domain, its missing parts supplied by reference TRBV5-1 and TRBJ2-2, is KAGVTQTPRYLIKTRGQQVTLSCSPISGHRSVSWYQQTPGQGLQFLFEYFSETQRNKGNFPGRFSGRQFSNSRSEMNVSTLELGDSALYLCASGGVMNTGELFFGEGSRLTVL.

A note on this clone: This may be a read error: a much more frequent sequence differs by one nucleotide. The sample has other DNA sequences that encode this CDR3 too. V usage is TRBV2 and J usage is TRBJ2-1, with 12 bases that match TRBD2. This CDR3 has 14 amino acids. V was pared by 5 bases and J by 6 bases, with 2 bases of the junction left unmatched. Germline CDR1 SNHLY, CDR2 FYNNEI. The CDR3 protein is CASSRLAGVNEQFF. CDR3 nucleotide sequence: TGTGCCAGCAGTAGACTAGCGGGAGTCAATGAGCAGTTCTTC. The complete variable domain, with remaining parts taken from reference TRBV2 and TRBJ2-1, reads EPEVTQTPSHQVTQMGQEVILRCVPISNHLYFYWYRQILGQKVEFLVSFYNNEISEKSEIFDDQFSVERPDGSNFTLKIRSTKLEDSAMYFCASSRLAGVNEQFFGPGTRLTVL.

The J gene is TRBJ2-3, the V gene TRBV5-5, with unresolved D. Trimming removed 5 bases from V and 0 bases from J, with 10 bases in between. The CDR3 runs 14 residues. Germline lookup yields CDR1 SGHKS and CDR2 YYEKEE (reference sequence). As DNA, the CDR3 is TGTGCCAGCAGTCTGGATTTAAGCACAGATACGCAGTATTTT. Amino acids: CASSLDLSTDTQYF.

The chain is built from TRBV6-6 and TRBJ2-3; D possibly corresponds to TRBD2 (6 bases). This CDR3 is 12 amino acids long. Looked up from germline, CDR1 is MNHNY and CDR2 is SVGAGI (reference sequence). With 8 bases removed from V and 0 bases from J, the gap between germline ends came to 6 bases. CDR3 in amino acids: CASGGSTDTQYF. The CDR3 DNA follows: TGTGCCAGCGGGGGGAGCACAGATACGCAGTATTTT.

This chain links TRBV11-2 with TRBJ2-7; 9 bases are shared with TRBD1. The germline V gene has CDR1 SGHAT and CDR2 FQNNGV. The CDR3 loop spans 17 amino acids. V lost 8 bases, J lost 2 bases, and 16 bases stayed unmatched. In DNA form, the CDR3 reads TGTGCCAGCCAGAGAGTGGGGACAGGGACGAGGACCTACGAGCAGTACTTC. Amino acid sequence: CASQRVGTGTRTYEQYF. Filled out from reference TRBV11-2 and TRBJ2-7, the complete variable domain reads EAGVAQSPRYKIIEKRQSVAFWCNPISGHATLYWYQQILGQGPKLLIQFQNNGVVDDSQLPKDRFSAERLKGVDSTLKIQPAKLEDSAVYLCASQRVGTGTRTYEQYFGPGTRLTVT.

With respect to this clone: Other DNA sequences within the sample encode an identical CDR3. The chain employs TRBV10-3 and TRBJ1-5; D is perhaps TRBD1 (5 bases). Germline V gives CDR1 ENHRY, CDR2 SYGVKD. The CDR3 sequence is 12 residues long. Trimming removed 6 bases at V and 4 bases at J, with 7 bases between. CDR3 in DNA: TGTGCCATCAGGGGGACGAATCAGCCCCAGCATTTT. This sequence encodes CAIRGTNQPQHF.

V gene TRBV7-7 combines with J gene TRBJ1-2; the D is unclear. CDR1 and CDR2 from the germline V gene are SSHAT and FNYEAQ (reference sequence). Trimming removed 7 bases at V and 8 bases at J, with 20 bases between. The CDR3 consists of 14 residues. In DNA, the CDR3 is TGTGCCAGCAATCTTCGGACGTCTCTAGGAGGCTACACCTTC. This gives the protein CASNLRTSLGGYTF. Based on the CDR3 plus reference TRBV7-7 and TRBJ1-2, the full variable domain is GAGVSQSPRYKVTKRGQDVTLRCDPISSHATLYWYQQALGQGPEFLTYFNYEAQPDKSGLPSDRFSAERPEGSISTLTIQRTEQRDSAMYRCASNLRTSLGGYTFGSGTRLTVV.

This chain uses TRBV2 with TRBJ2-7; 10 bases agree with TRBD1. The CDR3 is 13 amino acids. Per the germline V gene, CDR1 is SNHLY and CDR2 is FYNNEI. The junction had 7 bases not matched to a gene; V was cut back by 8 bases and J by 6 bases. CDR3 region: CASGTGVRSEQYF. Here the CDR3 DNA reads TGTGCCAGCGGGACAGGGGTTCGGTCCGAGCAGTACTTC.